This TCR beta chain was documented in a study of T cell clonality in common variable immunodeficiency. Using immunoSEQ multiplex PCR, the repertoire was profiled, and TCRdb retains in-frame clones only, with some absent. There are roughly 32,000 clones in the sample, none observed a single time. The sample holds many counts of this clone. Input material: peripheral blood mononuclear cells. The TCR was taken from a person aged 18 to 75 in good health.

This CDR3 reads CASSQAPDRVGGYTF. Partial CDR3 DNA: TGCGCCAGCAGCCAAGCTCCGGACAGGGTAGGTGGC. The chain links TRBV4-1 to TRBJ1-2, with 8 bases aligning to TRBD1. Coverage ceases 3 residues before the CDR3 finishes, and the germline J gene fills in the end. This CDR3 comprises 15 residues. The V and J ends lost 1 base and 7 bases, in that order; junction bases with no gene match: 8. Germline V lookup: CDR1 MGHRA, CDR2 YSYEKL.